This TCR beta chain was sequenced for a study of blood T cell repertoires in COVID-19. Libraries were prepared by immunoSEQ multiplex PCR; TCRdb keeps only in-frame clonotypes and omits some of them. Altogether about 170,000 clones are present, 79% being singletons, with the ten largest covering about 20%. The sequencing sample was made of PBMCs or T cells enriched from blood (not recorded which). The source is a woman in her 70s in a cohort exposed to, infected with or recovered from COVID-19 (not recorded which).

The DNA of the CDR3 is TGTGCCAGCAGCTTGGGGCGGGGGACGGTTAATGAAAAACTGTTTTTT. Translation: CASSLGRGTVNEKLFF. The genes are TRBV5-8 and TRBJ1-4; possibly TRBD1 for D (5 bases). V lost 0 bases, J lost 4 bases, and 13 bases lay in between. Germline lookup yields CDR1 SGHTS and CDR2 YDEGEE. The CDR3 is made up of 16 amino acids.